What follows are 8 T cell receptor beta chains derived from one specimen sequenced in a study of blood T cell repertoires in COVID-19. The repertoire was sequenced with immunoSEQ multiplex PCR; TCRdb's copy has only in-frame clones and lacks some. The table shows about 50,000 clones, with 85% occurring only once. The sample was peripheral blood. These receptors were obtained from a man aged 55 to 70 with acute or convalescent COVID-19.

Here the CDR3 DNA reads TGCGCCAGCAGCTTGGTAACAGGGAGCTCCTACAATGAGCAGTTCTTC. Translated, it gives CASSLVTGSSYNEQFF. The chain has TRBV5-1 and TRBJ2-1, with D tentatively TRBD1 (6 bases). V was clipped by 0 bases and J by 0 bases, with 10 bases between them. From germline, CDR1 is SGHRS and CDR2 YFSETQ. The CDR3 is 16 amino acids. Full variable domain (remainder filled in from reference TRBV5-1 and TRBJ2-1): KAGVTQTPRYLIKTRGQQVTLSCSPISGHRSVSWYQQTPGQGLQFLFEYFSETQRNKGNFPGRFSGRQFSNSRSEMNVSTLELGDSALYLCASSLVTGSSYNEQFFGPGTRLTVL.

V and J are TRBV9 and TRBJ2-1; TRBD2 agrees at 14 bases. The CDR3 covers 16 residues. Germline assignment: CDR1 SGDLS and CDR2 YYNGEE. V lost 4 bases to trimming and J lost 8 bases; unmatched junction nucleotides: 8. This CDR3 reads CASSRGLAGVGDEQFF. The CDR3 nucleotides are TGTGCCAGCAGCCGGGGACTAGCGGGAGTAGGTGATGAGCAGTTCTTC.

V is TRBV19 and J is TRBJ2-1, with TRBD2 as a possible D gene (6 bases). Germline V lookup: CDR1 LNHDA, CDR2 SQIVND (reference sequence). The CDR3 spans 16 residues. The V gene lost 4 bases and the J gene lost 3 bases, with 16 bases spanning the gap. The DNA of the CDR3 is TGTGCCAGTAGTACACGGGGGTTAGCGGACTACAATGAGCAGTTCTTC. This codes for CASSTRGLADYNEQFF.

This chain joins TRBV28 and TRBJ2-1; TRBD2 agrees at 7 bases. Trimming took 11 bases from V and 9 from J; bases not matched to a gene: 19. Per germline, CDR1 MDHEN and CDR2 SYDVKM. This CDR3 region has 15 residues. The CDR3 loop is CALSGGSLPTGEQFF. As DNA, the CDR3 is TGTGCCCTCTCCGGCGGGAGCCTACCGACGGGTGAGCAGTTCTTC.

This sequence joins TRBV7-2 and TRBJ1-5; a weak D match, TRBD1 (5 bases). Trimming stripped 1 base from V and 0 bases from J, with 7 bases between. Germline-derived CDR1 and CDR2 are SGHTA and FQGNSA. The CDR3 is made up of 15 amino acids. In nucleotides, the CDR3 is TGTGCCAGCAGCTTAGAGGGGAATAGCAATCAGCCCCAGCATTTT. It translates to CASSLEGNSNQPQHF.

The chain recombines TRBV28 with TRBJ1-2, with a tentative D call TRBD1 (6 bases). Trimming removed 7 bases from V and 7 bases from J, with 19 bases in between. The CDR3 spans 14 residues. Germline assignment: CDR1 MDHEN and CDR2 SYDVKM. Written as DNA, the CDR3 is TGTGCCAGCACCTACGGGACACTATGGACTGGCTACACCTTC. Translation: CASTYGTLWTGYTF.

The rearrangement joins TRBV30 to TRBJ1-2, with D possibly TRBD1 on 5 matching bases. With 2 bases removed from V and 5 bases from J, the gap between germline ends came to 9 bases. The CDR3 totals 12 residues. Germline CDR1 reads GTSNPN; CDR2 reads SVGIG (reference sequence). The CDR3 coding sequence is TGTGCCTGGAGTTTTGGGGGGTATGGCTACACCTTC. The encoded protein is CAWSFGGYGYTF.

The V gene is TRBV19, the J gene TRBJ2-6, with a tentative D call TRBD2 (6 bases). The CDR3 length is 17 residues. Germline CDR1 LNHDA, CDR2 SQIVND (reference sequence). V lost 5 bases, J lost 0 bases, and 14 bases lay in between. CDR3 in DNA: TGTGCCAGTAGTTTGCGGGGCGACAACTCTGGGGCCAACGTCCTGACTTTC. This translates into CASSLRGDNSGANVLTF.